This T cell receptor (beta chain) was sequenced during a study of CD8 T cells in Susac syndrome. From germline, CDR1 is SGDLS and CDR2 YYNGEE. This CDR3 has 12 residues. The V segment lost 7 bases and the J segment 6 bases; nucleotides outside the gene matches: 3. Reverse transcription of about 0.5 to 1 ug RNA was carried out with random hexamers. A multiplex approach, immunoSEQ multiplex PCR, amplified TCR beta CDR3 across 54 Vbeta and 13 Jbeta. Using its own MiXCR run on the immunoSEQ multiplex PCR reads, TCRdb lists one record per CDR3 protein. The sample gives 150,000 or so distinct CDR3 sequences, approximately 94% of which show up once; around 0.21% is in the top ten.

V usage is TRBV9 and J usage is TRBJ2-2, with 7 positions matching TRBD1. The sequence was obtained from a human donor with multiple sclerosis. Sequencing was done on a sample of CD8+ T cells from PBMCs. CDR3 DNA: TGTGCCAGCCACAGGGGTTCCGGGGAGCTGTTTTTT. Amino acid sequence: CASHRGSGELFF.